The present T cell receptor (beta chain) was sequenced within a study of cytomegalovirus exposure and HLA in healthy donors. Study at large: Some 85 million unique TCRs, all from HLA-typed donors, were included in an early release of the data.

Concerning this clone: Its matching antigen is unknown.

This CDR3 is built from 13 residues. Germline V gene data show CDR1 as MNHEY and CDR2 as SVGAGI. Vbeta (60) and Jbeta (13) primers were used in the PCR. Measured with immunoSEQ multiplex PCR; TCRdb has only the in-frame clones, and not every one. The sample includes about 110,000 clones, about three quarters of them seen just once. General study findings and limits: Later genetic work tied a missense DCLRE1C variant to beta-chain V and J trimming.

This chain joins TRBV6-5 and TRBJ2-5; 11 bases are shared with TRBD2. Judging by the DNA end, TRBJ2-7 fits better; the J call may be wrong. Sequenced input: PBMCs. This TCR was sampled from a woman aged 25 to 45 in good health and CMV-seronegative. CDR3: CASKLAGVGEQYF. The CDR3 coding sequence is TGTGCCAGCAAACTAGCGGGAGTCGGCGAGCAGTACTTC.